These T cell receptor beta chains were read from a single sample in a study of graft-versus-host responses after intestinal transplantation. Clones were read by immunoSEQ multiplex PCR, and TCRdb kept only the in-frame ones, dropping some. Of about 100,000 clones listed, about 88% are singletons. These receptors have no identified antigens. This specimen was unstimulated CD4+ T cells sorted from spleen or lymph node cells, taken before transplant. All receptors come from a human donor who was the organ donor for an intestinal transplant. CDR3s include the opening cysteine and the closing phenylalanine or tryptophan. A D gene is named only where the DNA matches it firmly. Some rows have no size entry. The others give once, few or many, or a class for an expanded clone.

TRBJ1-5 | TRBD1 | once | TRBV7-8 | CASTRQGASNQPQHF | TGTGCCAGCACCCGTCAGGGGGCGAGCAATCAGCCCCAGCATTTT
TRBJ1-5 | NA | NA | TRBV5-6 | CASSYGQPPSNQPQHF | TGTGCCAGCAGTTATGGACAGCCGCCTAGCAATCAGCCCCAGCATTTT
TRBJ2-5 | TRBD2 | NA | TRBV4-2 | CASSQDRTSGEGETQYF | TGTGCCAGCAGCCAAGATAGAACTAGCGGGGAGGGGGAGACCCAGTACTTC
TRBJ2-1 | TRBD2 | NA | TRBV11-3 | CASSPGTSLHEQFF | TGTGCCAGCAGCCCAGGGACTAGCCTTCATGAGCAGTTCTTC
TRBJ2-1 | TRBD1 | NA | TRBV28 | CASMDRVYNEQFF | TGTGCCAGCATGGACAGGGTGTACAATGAGCAGTTCTTC
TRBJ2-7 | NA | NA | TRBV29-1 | CSVGPGPYEQYF | TGCAGCGTTGGACCTGGACCCTACGAGCAGTACTTC
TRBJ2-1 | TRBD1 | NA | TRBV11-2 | CASSSVRGHRDNEQFF | TGTGCCAGCAGCTCTGTCAGGGGGCATCGGGACAATGAGCAGTTCTTC
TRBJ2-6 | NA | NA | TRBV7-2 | CASSLEGGITNVLTF | TGTGCCAGCAGCTTAGAAGGCGGCATAACCAACGTCCTGACTTTC
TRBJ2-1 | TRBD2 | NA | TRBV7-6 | CASSRRGGVFGEQFF | TGTGCCAGCAGCCGCCGGGGGGGAGTTTTTGGTGAGCAGTTCTTC
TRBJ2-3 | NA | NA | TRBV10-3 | CAISDGGATDTQYF | TGTGCCATCAGTGACGGAGGCGCCACAGATACGCAGTATTTT
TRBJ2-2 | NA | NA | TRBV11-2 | CASSFRETGELFF | TGTGCCAGCAGCTTCAGGGAGACCGGGGAGCTGTTTTTT
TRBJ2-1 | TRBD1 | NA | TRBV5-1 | CASSVRDRGLGEQFF | TGCGCCAGCAGCGTACGGGACAGGGGGTTAGGAGAGCAGTTCTTC
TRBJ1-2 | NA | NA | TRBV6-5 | CASSYSRKGYGYTF | TGTGCCAGCAGTTACTCGAGAAAGGGCTATGGCTACACCTTC
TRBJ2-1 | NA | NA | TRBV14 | CASSHFRGPSYNEQFF | TGTGCCAGCAGCCATTTCAGGGGTCCCTCCTACAATGAGCAGTTCTTC
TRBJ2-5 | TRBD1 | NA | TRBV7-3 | CASSRQGRETQYF | TGTGCCAGCAGTCGACAGGGGCGAGAGACCCAGTACTTC
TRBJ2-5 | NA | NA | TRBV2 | CASSGEVRETQYF | TGTGCCAGCTCGGGGGAGGTCCGTGAGACCCAGTACTTC
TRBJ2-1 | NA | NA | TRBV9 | CASSIHNEQFF | TGTGCCAGCAGCATCCACAATGAGCAGTTCTTC
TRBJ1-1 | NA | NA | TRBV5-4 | CASSPTPRSWDTEAFF | TGTGCCAGCAGCCCAACACCCCGTTCTTGGGACACTGAAGCTTTCTTT
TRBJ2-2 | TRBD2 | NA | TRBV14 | CASSRITGTTNTGELFF | TGTGCCAGCAGCCGTATAACCGGGACTACCAACACCGGGGAGCTGTTTTTT
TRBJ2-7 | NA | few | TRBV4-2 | CASSQAGGQGVSYEQYF | TGTGCCAGCAGCCAAGCGGGAGGGCAGGGGGTCTCCTACGAGCAGTACTTC